A selection of T cell receptor beta chains follows, all from one sample in a study of T cells after yellow fever vaccination. TCRdb analysed the 5' RACE reads with MiXCR anew, one entry per CDR3 protein. The data show approximately 350,000 distinct CDR3 sequences, roughly 12% seen once. Specimen: PBMCs, collected on the day of the first yellow fever vaccination. All receptors derive from a man aged 18 to 30 who received the YFV17D yellow fever vaccine. CDR3s include the opening cysteine and the closing phenylalanine or tryptophan. A D gene is named only where the DNA matches it firmly. Clone size is stated in some rows and not others, as once, few, many or a class when expanded.

clone_size,j_call,d_call,v_call,cdr3_nt,cdr3_aa
few,TRBJ2-2,TRBD1,TRBV5-1,TGCGCCAGCAGCGATAGTTCAGGGGGCGATGAGCTGTTTTTT,CASSDSSGGDELFF
many,TRBJ2-7,-,TRBV5-1,TGCGCCAGCAGCTTGTTTTCAGACTCCTACGAGCAGTACTTC,CASSLFSDSYEQYF
-,TRBJ2-5,TRBD2,TRBV5-4,TGTGCCAGCAGCAGGGGACTAGCGACTCAAGAGACCCAGTACTTC,CASSRGLATQETQYF
-,TRBJ1-5,-,TRBV20-1,TGCAGTGCTAGAGATCAGCCCCAGCATTTT,CSARDQPQHF
many,TRBJ2-3,-,TRBV7-8,TGTGCCAGCAGCTTCGGGCCAGATACGCAGTATTTT,CASSFGPDTQYF
few,TRBJ2-1,TRBD2,TRBV20-1,TGCAGTGCGGCGTCGCCTAGCGGGGGGGCCTCCCCTAGTCATGAGCAGTTCTTC,CSAASPSGGASPSHEQFF
-,TRBJ2-5,-,TRBV6-5,TGTGCCAGCAGTTATGGGCAGGGGGGACTGAAGGAGACCCAGTACTTC,CASSYGQGGLKETQYF
many,TRBJ2-5,-,TRBV7-2,TGTGCCAGCAGCTTAGTTGCGGGGCGACAAGAGACCCAGTACTTC,CASSLVAGRQETQYF
-,TRBJ2-7,TRBD1,TRBV5-1,TGCGCCAGCAGCTTGGGACAGGGGGCAGGGAACGAGCAGTACTTC,CASSLGQGAGNEQYF
few,TRBJ1-5,-,TRBV4-1,TGCGCCAGCAGCCACGGGGGGGTGAGCAATCAGCCCCAGCATTTT,CASSHGGVSNQPQHF
many,TRBJ1-1,-,TRBV3-1,TGTGCCAGCAGCCAAGGAGGGATCGGTGAAGCTTTCTTT,CASSQGGIGEAFF
-,TRBJ2-3,-,TRBV19,TGTGCCAGTAGTCCCCGTGAGGCCACAGATACGCAGTATTTT,CASSPREATDTQYF
-,TRBJ2-6,-,TRBV5-1,TGCGCCAGCAGCCTCCCACGCGTTGCTGGGGCCAACGTCCTGACTTTC,CASSLPRVAGANVLTF
-,TRBJ2-7,TRBD1,TRBV7-6,TGTGCCAGCAGCTTAGAGACAGGGCTCTCCTACGAGCAGTACTTC,CASSLETGLSYEQYF
-,TRBJ1-5,-,TRBV29-1,TGCAGCGCAATCCCAGGGGCGGGCAATCAGCCCCAGCATTTT,CSAIPGAGNQPQHF
-,TRBJ1-4,TRBD1,TRBV20-1,TGCAGTGCTAGAGATCATAAGGGGGCAGGGGAAAAACTGTTTTTT,CSARDHKGAGEKLFF
few,TRBJ2-1,TRBD2,TRBV7-2,TGTGCCAGCCGCGGGGCGGGGGGGTCGTATGAGCAGTTCTTC,CASRGAGGSYEQFF
-,TRBJ2-5,-,TRBV12-3/TRBV12-4,TGTGCCAGCAGTTTGAGGGAAGGACTTAACCAGGGGACCCAGTACTTC,CASSLREGLNQGTQYF
-,TRBJ1-6,-,TRBV5-6,TGTGCCAGCAGCTTCCGGGTTTTAGCTTCACCCCTCCACTTT,CASSFRVLASPLHF
many,TRBJ2-3,-,TRBV20-1,TGCAGTGCTAGAGATCTAGCAGCCAGCACAGATACGCAGTATTTT,CSARDLAASTDTQYF
-,TRBJ2-7,TRBD1,TRBV6-1,TGTGCCAGCAGCCCCCGGGACAGCAGACCCTCCTACGAGCAGTACTTC,CASSPRDSRPSYEQYF
few,TRBJ2-1,-,TRBV9,TGTGCCAGCAGCGTAGCCCCGGTCAGGATTCCTGATGAGCAGTTCTTC,CASSVAPVRIPDEQFF
many,TRBJ1-6,-,TRBV12-3/TRBV12-4,TGTGCCAGCAGCTTACAGGGTGGGTCACCCCTCCACTTT,CASSLQGGSPLHF
once,TRBJ2-1,TRBD1,TRBV11-3,TGTGCCAGCAGCACCCGGACAGGGTGGAATGAGCAGTTCTTC,CASSTRTGWNEQFF
few,TRBJ2-2,-,TRBV24-1,TGTGCCACCAGTGGACGGGCCGGCGGGGAGCTGTTTTTT,CATSGRAGGELFF
-,TRBJ1-1,TRBD1,TRBV20-1,TGCAGTGCTAGGGGGTACAGCCAGGGGGCGGTAAACACTGAAGCTTTCTTT,CSARGYSQGAVNTEAFF
-,TRBJ1-1,-,TRBV14,TGTGCCAGCAGCCAAGTACCATCCACCCCTTGGGCTGAAGCTTTCTTT,CASSQVPSTPWAEAFF
few,TRBJ2-6,-,TRBV11-1,TGTGCCAGCAGCTTAGCCTGGGGCCCCGGCTCTGGGGCCAACGTCCTGACTTTC,CASSLAWGPGSGANVLTF
-,TRBJ1-5,-,TRBV2,TGTGCCAGCAGTGGGACAGTGCGAAATCAGCCCCAGCATTTT,CASSGTVRNQPQHF
few,TRBJ2-5,-,TRBV6-6,TGTGCCAGCAGTTACTTCCAAGAGACCCAGTACTTC,CASSYFQETQYF
-,TRBJ2-3,-,TRBV7-2,TGTGCCAGCAGCTTACTGGGGGCCAGTACAGATACGCAGTATTTT,CASSLLGASTDTQYF
many,TRBJ2-5,TRBD2,TRBV9,TGTGCCAGCAGCGTAGCGGGGGGGCTGGTTGAGACCCAGTACTTC,CASSVAGGLVETQYF
few,TRBJ1-1,TRBD1,TRBV12-3/TRBV12-4,TGTGCCAGCAGTTTTCCCCACGGACAGGGGGTTGGGACTGAAGCTTTCTTT,CASSFPHGQGVGTEAFF
-,TRBJ2-3,TRBD2,TRBV20-1,TGCAGTGCACAGGGACTAGCGGCCGAGGCGCAGTATTTT,CSAQGLAAEAQYF
few,TRBJ1-1,-,TRBV20-1,TGCAGTGCTAGATTTGGTTGGCGGAACACTGAAGCTTTCTTT,CSARFGWRNTEAFF
-,TRBJ1-5,TRBD1,TRBV5-1,TGCGCCAGCAGCTTGGATGGGGACAGAAATAGCAATCAGCCCCAGCATTTT,CASSLDGDRNSNQPQHF
once,TRBJ1-5,TRBD1,TRBV4-1,TGCGCCAGCAGCAAGGCCAGACAGGGGGCACGACAGCCCCAGCATTTT,CASSKARQGARQPQHF
few,TRBJ1-2,-,TRBV9,TGTGCCAGCAGCGTAGCTATGGGGGGCTATGGCTACACCTTC,CASSVAMGGYGYTF
few,TRBJ2-7,TRBD2,TRBV7-9,TGTGCCAGCCAGGTGGGGACTAGCGGGTACGAGCAGTACTTC,CASQVGTSGYEQYF
-,TRBJ1-1,TRBD1,TRBV13,TGTGCCAGCAGCCCAGAAAGACAGGGAGTGTCAGCTTTCTTT,CASSPERQGVSAFF
-,TRBJ2-7,-,TRBV29-1,TGCAGCGCTTACACACTAACCTACGAGCAGTACTTC,CSAYTLTYEQYF
-,TRBJ1-2,-,TRBV18,TGTGCCAGCTCACCACCGCAGGATGCCTTGTCCCCGTATGGCTACACCTTC,CASSPPQDALSPYGYTF
-,TRBJ2-4,TRBD1,TRBV18,TGTGCCAGCTCACCACGGGACAGTAAAAACATTCAGTACTTC,CASSPRDSKNIQYF
few,TRBJ2-2,TRBD1,TRBV6-5,TGTGCCAGCAGTTACTCCCAGGACAGGATAGGAGAGGCCGGGGAGCTGTTTTTT,CASSYSQDRIGEAGELFF
-,TRBJ2-5,TRBD2,TRBV5-1,TGCGCCAGCAGCCCCGGGACTAGCGGGGGGGCGTCCCAGTACTTC,CASSPGTSGGASQYF
few,TRBJ1-1,-,TRBV6-1,TGTGCCAGCCGGGGTAAAACTAGGACTGAAGCTTTCTTT,CASRGKTRTEAFF
-,TRBJ1-5,-,TRBV15,TGTGCCACCAGCAGCATAGGAGGACCAGCGGGCAATCAGCCCCAGCATTTT,CATSSIGGPAGNQPQHF
-,TRBJ2-3,TRBD1,TRBV23-1,TGCGCCAGCAGTCAATCTGGACCACTGGGACAGGGGGACACCCAGCCCGATACGCAGTATTTT,CASSQSGPLGQGDTQPDTQYF
-,TRBJ1-6,-,TRBV12-3/TRBV12-4,TGTGCCAGCAGTTCCGAGTGGATCGATTCACCCCTCCACTTT,CASSSEWIDSPLHF
few,TRBJ1-1,-,TRBV29-1,TGCAGCGTCCGGACTTTATTGAACACTGAAGCTTTCTTT,CSVRTLLNTEAFF
few,TRBJ2-7,TRBD1,TRBV7-8,TGTGCCAGCAGCGATCGACAGGGGGCAAGGGAGCAGTACTTC,CASSDRQGAREQYF
few,TRBJ2-1,TRBD2,TRBV4-1,TGCGCCAGCAGCCCCCGCCAGGCGGGGGGGTCCTACAATGAGCAGTTCTTC,CASSPRQAGGSYNEQFF
few,TRBJ2-3,TRBD1,TRBV14,TGTGCCAGCAGCTTCGCTAGTCGTCACAGGGGTGCAGATACGCAGTATTTT,CASSFASRHRGADTQYF
-,TRBJ2-3,TRBD2,TRBV7-8,TGTGCCTTCAGCCGGCTAGCGGGGGGCCCTGGCACAGATACGCAGTATTTT,CAFSRLAGGPGTDTQYF
once,TRBJ2-3,-,TRBV5-1,TGCGCCAGCAGCATAGGGCCGGGGGTCACAGATACGCAGTATTTT,CASSIGPGVTDTQYF